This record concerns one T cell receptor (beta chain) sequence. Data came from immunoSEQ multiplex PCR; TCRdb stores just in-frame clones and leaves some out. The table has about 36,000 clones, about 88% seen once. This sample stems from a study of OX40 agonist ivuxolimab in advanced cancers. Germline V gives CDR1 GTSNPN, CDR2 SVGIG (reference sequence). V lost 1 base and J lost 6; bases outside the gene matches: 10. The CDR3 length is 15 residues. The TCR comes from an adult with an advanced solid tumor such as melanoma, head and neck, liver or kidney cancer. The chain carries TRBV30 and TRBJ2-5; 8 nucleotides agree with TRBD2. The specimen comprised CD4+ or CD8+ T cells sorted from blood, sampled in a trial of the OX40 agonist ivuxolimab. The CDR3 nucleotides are TGTGCCTGGAGTGCGGGGGGGCCCCAAGTGAAGACCCAGTACTTC. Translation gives CAWSAGGPQVKTQYF.